This is a list of T cell receptor beta chains from one sample in a study of Graves' ophthalmopathy and Graves' hyperthyroidism. TCRdb reprocessed the multiplex PCR reads via MiXCR and lists one record per CDR3 protein. There are over 650,000 distinct CDR3 sequences in the sample; over 40% occur only once, and roughly 3% lies in the top ten. The specimen was peripheral blood. The receptors originated from an adult man with Graves' ophthalmopathy. The CDR3 runs from the conserved cysteine through the conserved F or W. A D gene is named only where the DNA matches it firmly. Where a row states a size, it is once, few, many or the class of an expanded clone; other rows omit it.

clone_size: many; d_call: NA; cdr3_length: 13; v_call: TRBV10-2; j_call: TRBJ2-5; cdr3_aa: CASSPGEVETQYF; cdr3_nt: TGCGCCAGCAGCCCAGGGGAGGTAGAGACCCAGTACTTC
clone_size: NA; d_call: NA; cdr3_length: 14; v_call: TRBV29-1; j_call: TRBJ2-7; cdr3_aa: CSVGDLSTRAEQYF; cdr3_nt: TGCAGCGTAGGCGACCTCTCGACTCGGGCCGAGCAGTACTTC
clone_size: NA; d_call: NA; cdr3_length: 13; v_call: TRBV20-1; j_call: TRBJ1-5; cdr3_aa: CSAMAGPNQPQHF; cdr3_nt: TGCAGTGCCATGGCGGGTCCCAATCAGCCCCAGCATTTT
clone_size: NA; d_call: NA; cdr3_length: 17; v_call: TRBV12-3/TRBV12-4; j_call: TRBJ2-5; cdr3_aa: CASSLIWGYKTKEAQYF; cdr3_nt: TGTGCCAGCAGTTTAATTTGGGGCTACAAAACTAAAGAGGCCCAGTACTTC
clone_size: many; d_call: TRBD1; cdr3_length: 15; v_call: TRBV10-3; j_call: TRBJ2-7; cdr3_aa: CASSYLGQGSYEQYF; cdr3_nt: TGTGCCAGCAGTTACTTGGGACAGGGATCCTACGAGCAGTACTTC
clone_size: NA; d_call: NA; cdr3_length: 16; v_call: TRBV6-5; j_call: TRBJ2-7; cdr3_aa: CASSQDGPRSSYEQYF; cdr3_nt: TGTGCCAGCAGCCAAGATGGACCCCGGAGCTCCTACGAGCAGTACTTC
clone_size: many; d_call: NA; cdr3_length: 15; v_call: TRBV12-3/TRBV12-4; j_call: TRBJ2-5; cdr3_aa: CASSLDAGTPETQYF; cdr3_nt: TGTGCCAGCAGTTTAGACGCCGGGACTCCAGAGACCCAGTACTTC
clone_size: many; d_call: TRBD1; cdr3_length: 15; v_call: TRBV19; j_call: TRBJ1-2; cdr3_aa: CASSLTGGTGSGYTF; cdr3_nt: TGTGCCAGTAGCCTAACAGGGGGCACTGGGAGTGGCTACACCTTC
clone_size: NA; d_call: NA; cdr3_length: 12; v_call: TRBV20-1; j_call: TRBJ1-2; cdr3_aa: CSARQGEDGYTF; cdr3_nt: TGCAGTGCTAGACAGGGAGAAGACGGCTACACCTTC
clone_size: NA; d_call: NA; cdr3_length: 15; v_call: TRBV5-6; j_call: TRBJ2-5; cdr3_aa: CASSLFPLEKETQYF; cdr3_nt: TGTGCCAGCAGCTTGTTTCCCCTAGAAAAAGAGACCCAGTACTTC
clone_size: NA; d_call: TRBD1; cdr3_length: 13; v_call: TRBV25-1; j_call: TRBJ2-7; cdr3_aa: CASSLGQADEQYF; cdr3_nt: TGTGCCAGCAGCCTCGGACAGGCGGACGAGCAGTACTTC
clone_size: NA; d_call: NA; cdr3_length: 13; v_call: TRBV29-1; j_call: TRBJ1-2; cdr3_aa: CSVVGVGGVGYTF; cdr3_nt: TGCAGCGTTGTTGGTGTGGGGGGCGTCGGCTACACCTTC
clone_size: many; d_call: NA; cdr3_length: 15; v_call: TRBV10-3; j_call: TRBJ1-4; cdr3_aa: CAISDSERGGEKLFF; cdr3_nt: TGTGCCATCAGTGATTCGGAGCGCGGTGGGGAAAAACTGTTTTTT
clone_size: many; d_call: TRBD1; cdr3_length: 14; v_call: TRBV9; j_call: TRBJ1-6; cdr3_aa: CASSVGTGISPLHF; cdr3_nt: TGTGCCAGCAGCGTGGGGACAGGGATTTCACCCCTCCACTTT
clone_size: NA; d_call: NA; cdr3_length: 14; v_call: TRBV7-9; j_call: TRBJ2-7; cdr3_aa: CASSLDGYSYKQYF; cdr3_nt: TGTGCCAGCAGCTTGGACGGATACTCCTACAAGCAGTACTTC
clone_size: many; d_call: NA; cdr3_length: 18; v_call: TRBV25-1; j_call: TRBJ2-7; cdr3_aa: CASSESLVGPGSPLEQYF; cdr3_nt: TGTGCCAGCAGTGAATCTCTTGTGGGTCCAGGCTCCCCACTCGAGCAGTACTTC
clone_size: NA; d_call: NA; cdr3_length: 15; v_call: TRBV7-9; j_call: TRBJ2-6; cdr3_aa: CASSLAGSRANVLTF; cdr3_nt: TGTGCCAGCAGCTTAGCGGGCAGCCGGGCCAACGTCCTGACTTTC
clone_size: few; d_call: NA; cdr3_length: 16; v_call: TRBV12-3/TRBV12-4; j_call: TRBJ1-5; cdr3_aa: CASSPDLPGRRQPQHF; cdr3_nt: TGTGCCAGCAGTCCTGACCTTCCAGGGAGGCGTCAGCCCCAGCATTTT
clone_size: NA; d_call: NA; cdr3_length: 15; v_call: TRBV5-1; j_call: TRBJ1-4; cdr3_aa: CASSPDGVNNEKLFF; cdr3_nt: TGCGCCAGCAGCCCTGACGGGGTCAATAATGAAAAACTGTTTTTT
clone_size: NA; d_call: NA; cdr3_length: 14; v_call: TRBV20-1; j_call: TRBJ2-5; cdr3_aa: CSASTGREQETQYF; cdr3_nt: TGCAGTGCTTCGACAGGGAGGGAACAAGAGACCCAGTACTTC
clone_size: many; d_call: NA; cdr3_length: 13; v_call: TRBV9; j_call: TRBJ2-2; cdr3_aa: CASSGRYTGELFF; cdr3_nt: TGTGCCAGCAGTGGGAGGTACACCGGGGAGCTGTTTTTT
clone_size: many; d_call: NA; cdr3_length: 15; v_call: TRBV7-9; j_call: TRBJ2-7; cdr3_aa: CASSLGQGRTYEQYF; cdr3_nt: TGTGCCAGCAGCTTAGGGCAGGGGCGGACCTACGAGCAGTACTTC
clone_size: NA; d_call: TRBD1; cdr3_length: 14; v_call: TRBV7-3; j_call: TRBJ1-2; cdr3_aa: CASSLWDRRRGYTF; cdr3_nt: TGTGCCAGCAGCTTATGGGACAGGCGGAGAGGCTACACCTTC
clone_size: NA; d_call: NA; cdr3_length: 13; v_call: TRBV6-5; j_call: TRBJ2-2; cdr3_aa: CASTASSTGELFF; cdr3_nt: TGTGCCAGCACCGCAAGTTCCACCGGGGAGCTGTTTTTT
clone_size: many; d_call: TRBD2; cdr3_length: 13; v_call: TRBV25-1; j_call: TRBJ2-7; cdr3_aa: CASGLAGAGEQYF; cdr3_nt: TGTGCCAGCGGACTAGCGGGAGCTGGCGAGCAGTACTTC
clone_size: many; d_call: NA; cdr3_length: 14; v_call: TRBV12-3/TRBV12-4; j_call: TRBJ1-1; cdr3_aa: CASSFADKDSEAFF; cdr3_nt: TGTGCCAGCAGTTTCGCGGACAAGGATTCTGAAGCTTTCTTT
clone_size: NA; d_call: TRBD2; cdr3_length: 14; v_call: TRBV7-2; j_call: TRBJ2-5; cdr3_aa: CASSFLAAQETQYF; cdr3_nt: TGTGCCAGCAGCTTCCTAGCGGCGCAAGAGACCCAGTACTTC
clone_size: NA; d_call: TRBD1; cdr3_length: 14; v_call: TRBV24-1; j_call: TRBJ2-7; cdr3_aa: CATSERTGNYEQYF; cdr3_nt: TGTGCCACCAGTGAGCGGACAGGGAACTACGAGCAGTACTTC
clone_size: NA; d_call: TRBD1; cdr3_length: 18; v_call: TRBV4-3; j_call: TRBJ1-5; cdr3_aa: CASSRGQGADGSNQPQHF; cdr3_nt: TGCGCCAGCAGCCGAGGACAGGGGGCGGATGGGAGCAATCAGCCCCAGCATTTT
clone_size: NA; d_call: NA; cdr3_length: 14; v_call: TRBV12-3/TRBV12-4; j_call: TRBJ2-5; cdr3_aa: CASLMTGGGETQYF; cdr3_nt: TGTGCCAGCCTGATGACAGGCGGGGGAGAGACCCAGTACTTC
clone_size: many; d_call: TRBD1; cdr3_length: 14; v_call: TRBV5-1; j_call: TRBJ2-7; cdr3_aa: CASSLVQGAYEQYF; cdr3_nt: TGCGCCAGCAGCTTGGTGCAGGGGGCCTACGAGCAGTACTTC
clone_size: few; d_call: NA; cdr3_length: 17; v_call: TRBV10-3; j_call: TRBJ1-2; cdr3_aa: CAISSGKGGVANYGYTF; cdr3_nt: TGTGCCATCAGCTCAGGGAAGGGTGGGGTAGCTAACTATGGCTACACCTTC
clone_size: many; d_call: TRBD1; cdr3_length: 13; v_call: TRBV29-1; j_call: TRBJ2-7; cdr3_aa: CSVRTGPRYEQYF; cdr3_nt: TGCAGCGTGAGGACAGGGCCGAGGTACGAGCAGTACTTC
clone_size: NA; d_call: TRBD2; cdr3_length: 15; v_call: TRBV2; j_call: TRBJ2-2; cdr3_aa: CASRTQGLAGGELFF; cdr3_nt: TGTGCCAGCAGGACCCAGGGACTAGCGGGTGGGGAGCTGTTTTTT
clone_size: NA; d_call: NA; cdr3_length: 15; v_call: TRBV12-3/TRBV12-4; j_call: TRBJ1-3; cdr3_aa: CASSLRDTSGNTIYF; cdr3_nt: TGTGCCAGCAGTTTAAGGGACACCTCTGGAAACACCATATATTTT
clone_size: many; d_call: TRBD1; cdr3_length: 15; v_call: TRBV5-1; j_call: TRBJ1-4; cdr3_aa: CASSSSTGGQEKLFF; cdr3_nt: TGCGCCAGCAGCTCCAGCACAGGGGGTCAGGAAAAACTGTTTTTT
clone_size: many; d_call: TRBD1; cdr3_length: 14; v_call: TRBV7-2; j_call: TRBJ1-3; cdr3_aa: CASSPSDRVNTIYF; cdr3_nt: TGTGCCAGCAGCCCCTCGGACAGGGTGAACACCATATATTTT
clone_size: NA; d_call: NA; cdr3_length: 15; v_call: TRBV10-3; j_call: TRBJ1-1; cdr3_aa: CAISEQRGENNEQFF; cdr3_nt: TGTGCCATCAGTGAGCAACGGGGGGAAAACAATGAGCAGTTCTTT
clone_size: many; d_call: NA; cdr3_length: 10; v_call: TRBV10-3; j_call: TRBJ1-5; cdr3_aa: CAMIVQPQHF; cdr3_nt: TGTGCCATGATTGTCCAGCCCCAGCATTTT
clone_size: many; d_call: NA; cdr3_length: 14; v_call: TRBV29-1; j_call: TRBJ2-7; cdr3_aa: CSVEDSGSSYEQYF; cdr3_nt: TGCAGCGTTGAAGATAGTGGCAGTAGCTACGAGCAGTACTTC
clone_size: many; d_call: TRBD1; cdr3_length: 13; v_call: TRBV6-4; j_call: TRBJ1-1; cdr3_aa: CASSDRGHTEAFF; cdr3_nt: TGTGCCAGCAGTGACAGGGGGCACACTGAAGCTTTCTTT
clone_size: many; d_call: NA; cdr3_length: 16; v_call: TRBV25-1; j_call: TRBJ1-2; cdr3_aa: CASSDHGSLGNYGYTF; cdr3_nt: TGTGCCAGCAGTGATCACGGCAGTCTCGGTAACTATGGCTACACCTTC
clone_size: NA; d_call: NA; cdr3_length: 16; v_call: TRBV13; j_call: TRBJ2-7; cdr3_aa: CASSLGPESSVYEQYF; cdr3_nt: TGTGCCAGCAGCTTAGGTCCAGAATCGAGCGTGTACGAGCAGTACTTC
clone_size: many; d_call: NA; cdr3_length: 16; v_call: TRBV25-1; j_call: TRBJ1-1; cdr3_aa: CASTHGLGRGDTEAFF; cdr3_nt: TGTGCCAGCACTCACGGATTGGGGAGGGGAGACACTGAAGCTTTCTTT
clone_size: many; d_call: NA; cdr3_length: 12; v_call: TRBV29-1; j_call: TRBJ1-1; cdr3_aa: CSGDTLNTEAFF; cdr3_nt: TGCAGCGGGGACACCTTGAACACTGAAGCTTTCTTT
clone_size: few; d_call: NA; cdr3_length: 15; v_call: TRBV5-1; j_call: TRBJ1-4; cdr3_aa: CASSLVTGAREKLFF; cdr3_nt: TGCGCCAGCAGCTTGGTAACGGGGGCGCGTGAAAAACTGTTTTTT
clone_size: many; d_call: NA; cdr3_length: 16; v_call: TRBV7-8; j_call: TRBJ1-2; cdr3_aa: CASSYSSEGLGYGYTF; cdr3_nt: TGTGCCAGCAGCTATAGCTCCGAGGGACTTGGCTATGGCTACACCTTC
clone_size: NA; d_call: TRBD2; cdr3_length: 15; v_call: TRBV7-2; j_call: TRBJ2-1; cdr3_aa: CASRYSGGVYNEQFF; cdr3_nt: TGTGCCAGCAGATATAGCGGGGGGGTGTACAATGAGCAGTTCTTC
clone_size: many; d_call: NA; cdr3_length: 11; v_call: TRBV5-1; j_call: TRBJ2-2; cdr3_aa: CASIGAGELFF; cdr3_nt: TGCGCCAGCATAGGAGCCGGGGAGCTGTTTTTT
clone_size: once; d_call: NA; cdr3_length: 10; v_call: TRBV24-1; j_call: TRBJ1-5; cdr3_aa: CATGRQFQHF; cdr3_nt: TGTGCCACCGGAAGACAGTTCCAGCATTTT
clone_size: many; d_call: NA; cdr3_length: 16; v_call: TRBV15; j_call: TRBJ2-5; cdr3_aa: CATSRVSSGSQETQYF; cdr3_nt: TGTGCCACCAGCAGAGTTAGTTCGGGGTCCCAAGAGACCCAGTACTTC